These 32 T cell receptor beta chains share one sample of origin, sequenced in a study of blood T cells in healthy people across ages. Primers used in a second PCR of about 6 to 11 cycles were a sample-barcoded 5' primer and a J-beta primer mix. TCRdb used MiXCR to reprocess the 5' RACE reads, holding one entry per CDR3 protein. The sample consists of about 930,000 distinct CDR3 sequences, approximately 32% of them appearing once. This sample was also put to use in a study of T cells of mothers and their children.

The sequencing input was blood. Source of these receptors: a woman between 40 and 50 years old in good health.

The chain carries TRBV7-9 and TRBJ1-4; 11 bases match TRBD1. V shed 5 bases, J shed 3 bases, and the junction held 2 bases outside the gene matches. The CDR3 has 15 residues. Germline V gene sequence: CDR1 SEHNR, CDR2 FQNEAQ (reference sequence). CDR3 sequence reads: CASSGQGAPNEKLFF. CDR3 coding DNA: TGTGCCAGCAGCGGACAGGGGGCCCCTAATGAAAAACTGTTTTTT.

This chain joins TRBV12-5 and TRBJ2-7; no reliable D call. Germline-derived CDR1 and CDR2 are LGHNT and FRNRAP. The length of the CDR3 is 13 residues. With 7 bases removed from V and 6 bases from J, the gap between germline ends came to 16 bases. CDR3 amino acids: CASAFYQNGEQYF. Written as DNA, the CDR3 is TGTGCTAGTGCTTTCTATCAGAACGGCGAGCAGTACTTC.

The V and J genes are TRBV7-2 and TRBJ1-6; D is uncertain. The germline V and J ends were trimmed by 1 base and 7 bases, with 11 bases remaining between them. Germline lookup yields CDR1 SGHTA and CDR2 FQGNSA. The CDR3 covers 15 residues. The CDR3 spells CASSLGSRENSPLHF. Here the CDR3 DNA reads TGTGCCAGCAGCTTAGGAAGCAGAGAAAATTCACCCCTCCACTTT.

The chain combines TRBV3-1 with TRBJ2-7; D is ambiguous. This CDR3 is built from 14 residues. Germline V lookup: CDR1 LGHDT, CDR2 YNNKEL (reference sequence). V was shortened by 1 base and J by 4 bases, with 11 bases between the two germline ends. The CDR3 spells CASSQVSAKYEQYF. The CDR3 nucleotides are TGTGCCAGCAGCCAAGTCAGCGCTAAGTACGAGCAGTACTTC.

This clonotype was detected ten times or more. V usage is TRBV4-3 and J usage is TRBJ2-5; D could derive from TRBD1 or TRBD2 (5 bases each). The germline V gene encodes CDR1 LGHNA and CDR2 YSLEER. V was cut by 4 bases and J by 2 bases, with 14 bases left in between. The CDR3 covers 15 residues. This CDR3 is CASSPRVGGQETQYF. In nucleotides, the CDR3 is TGCGCCAGCAGCCCCAGGGTAGGAGGTCAAGAGACCCAGTACTTC.

The V gene is TRBV7-9, the J gene TRBJ1-1, with D tentatively TRBD1 (6 bases). The germline V gene encodes CDR1 SEHNR and CDR2 FQNEAQ (reference sequence). Trimming left V 6 bases short and J 3 bases short, with 14 bases between. The CDR3 covers 14 residues. In nucleotides, the CDR3 is TGTGCCAGCAGGATACAGGGAGCGCACACTGAAGCTTTCTTT. The encoded protein is CASRIQGAHTEAFF.

This clonotype was seen ten or more times. The chain recombines TRBV24-1 with TRBJ2-3, with D unresolved. V was cut by 3 bases and J by 3 bases, with 6 bases left in between. The CDR3 contains 13 residues. CDR1 KGHDR and CDR2 SFDVKD come from the germline V gene. CDR3 sequence (DNA): TGTGCCACCAGTGATGACCTAACAGATACGCAGTATTTT. This sequence encodes CATSDDLTDTQYF.

As concerns this clonotype: A read error may account for a junction end that differs from germline. CDR3 nucleotide sequence: TGTGCCGGCAGTCAATCCCTTGAGGATCAGCCCCAGCATTTT. It codes for CAGSQSLEDQPQHF. The V gene is TRBV6-6, the J gene TRBJ1-5; D gene unclear. The CDR3 is 14 residues long. The V gene's germline CDR1 is MNHNY and CDR2 SVGAGI (reference sequence).

This clonotype was counted between two and nine times. Just one base apart from a much larger clone, this may be a read error. The chain joins TRBV11-2 to TRBJ2-7, with D perhaps matching TRBD2 (6 bases). This CDR3 contains 15 residues. Germline loops: CDR1 SGHAT, CDR2 FQNNGV. CDR3 coding DNA: TGTGCCAGCAGCTTAGATATTAGCGGTTCCTACGAGCGGTACTTC. Protein sequence: CASSLDISGSYERYF.

This clonotype was observed at least ten times. This chain connects TRBV7-2 to TRBJ2-7, with D perhaps matching TRBD1 (5 bases). Trimming removed 6 bases at V and 2 bases at J, with 14 bases between. CDR3 length: 14 residues. Germline CDR1 is SGHTA and CDR2 is FQGNSA. The CDR3 nucleotides read TGTGCCAGCAGTTTTAGAGACAGCCCCTACGAGCAGTACTTC. This codes for CASSFRDSPYEQYF.

The chain joins TRBV20-1 to TRBJ2-3; D not resolved. Germline-derived CDR1 and CDR2 are DFQATT and SNEGSKA (reference sequence). The V and J ends lost 3 bases and 2 bases respectively, with 15 bases between them. This CDR3 region has 15 residues. DNA of the CDR3: TGCAGTGCTAGGGCTGGGGATGTCCACACAGATACGCAGTATTTT. Protein sequence: CSARAGDVHTDTQYF.

The chain couples TRBV12-3 or TRBV12-4 to TRBJ1-6, with D uncertain. Deletions cut 6 bases from V and 15 bases from J, with 12 bases between. The CDR3 is 11 residues long. The CDR3 sequence: CASSQRRDLHF. In DNA, the CDR3 is TGTGCCAGCAGCCAACGTCGAGACCTCCACTTT.

This clonotype appeared many times. The CDR3, as DNA: TGTGCCAGCAGCTTAGATATCGGGAATGAAAAACTGTTTTTT. Protein product: CASSLDIGNEKLFF. The rearrangement links TRBV7-9 to TRBJ1-4; D is unclear. The CDR3 covers 14 residues. The germline V gene has CDR1 SEHNR and CDR2 FQNEAQ (reference sequence). Trimming shortened V by 1 base and J by 5 bases, and 8 bases separated the two germline ends.

This clonotype was counted a few times. The rearrangement joins TRBV7-2 to TRBJ1-1, with D unclear. The CDR3 has 15 amino acids. Trimming removed 5 bases from V and 1 base from J, with 14 bases in between. The germline gives CDR1 SGHTA, CDR2 FQGNSA. CDR3 sequence: CASSTSPGRNTEAFF. Here the CDR3 DNA reads TGTGCCAGCAGCACCTCCCCAGGACGGAACACTGAAGCTTTCTTT.

Comments on this clonotype: A much larger clone lies a single base off, so this may be a read error. The V call is TRBV7-9, the J call TRBJ2-7; D gene uncertain. The CDR3 has 13 residues. Germline values: CDR1 SEHNR, CDR2 FQNEAQ (reference sequence). The CDR3 bases are TGTGCCAGCAGCTTAGTGGCCGCGGACGAGCGGTACTTC. Translation: CASSLVAADERYF.

In this sample, this clonotype turned up many times. The chain joins TRBV7-6 to TRBJ2-1, with TRBD2 matching over 7 bases. J gave up 8 bases and V 1 base, and 5 bases lay outside the gene matches. Germline CDR1 SGHVS, CDR2 FNYEAQ. The CDR3 extends over 14 amino acids. This CDR3 is CASSLGAGYDEQFF. The CDR3 DNA is TGTGCCAGCAGCTTAGGAGCGGGGTACGATGAGCAGTTCTTC.

The chain uses TRBV7-9 and TRBJ2-7; D is perhaps TRBD2 (5 bases). CDR3 length equals 14 residues. Looked up from germline, CDR1 is SEHNR and CDR2 is FQNEAQ (reference sequence). The V end was cut by 5 bases, the J end by 2 bases, with 13 bases between. The CDR3 loop is CASSPSLVTYEQYF. CDR3 DNA: TGTGCCAGCAGCCCGTCACTAGTTACCTACGAGCAGTACTTC.

This clonotype has at least ten counts. V and J are TRBV10-2 and TRBJ2-7; D not resolved. Germline CDR1 reads WSHSY; CDR2 reads SAAADI. Trimming stripped 0 bases from V and 1 base from J, with 10 bases between. The CDR3 contains 15 residues. The CDR3 protein is CASSESASLSYEQYF. The CDR3 DNA is TGCGCCAGCAGTGAGTCTGCCAGCCTGTCCTACGAGCAGTACTTC.

A note on this clonotype: A much larger clone lies one base from this, so it may be a read error. The V and J genes are TRBV29-1 and TRBJ2-7, with 7 bases matching TRBD2. The ends lost 4 bases at V and 4 bases at J; junction bases unmatched: 7. Germline CDR1 SQVTM, CDR2 ANQGSEA. This CDR3 spans 13 amino acids. The chain's CDR3 is CSVGGREWYEQYF. The DNA for the CDR3 is TGCAGCGTTGGAGGGAGGGAGTGGTACGAGCAGTACTTC.

This clonotype was seen at least ten times. This may be a read error: a much more frequent sequence differs by one nucleotide. The V call is TRBV5-1, the J call TRBJ2-3, with 7 bases fitting TRBD2. Germline CDR1 SGHRS, CDR2 YFSETQ. This CDR3 is 14 amino acids long. V shed 3 bases and J 4 bases; nucleotides not matched to a gene: 5. The chain's CDR3 is CASSWAGGADTQYF. CDR3 nucleotides: TGCGCCAGCAGCTGGGCTGGGGGGGCAGATACGCAGTATTTT. Full variable domain (remainder filled in from reference TRBV5-1 and TRBJ2-3): KAGVTQTPRYLIKTRGQQVTLSCSPISGHRSVSWYQQTPGQGLQFLFEYFSETQRNKGNFPGRFSGRQFSNSRSEMNVSTLELGDSALYLCASSWAGGADTQYFGPGTRLTVL.

This clonotype was counted at least ten times. The J gene is TRBJ1-2, the V gene TRBV28; the match to TRBD1 covers 7 bases. The CDR3 contains 16 residues. Germline CDR1 MDHEN, CDR2 SYDVKM. Trimming removed 7 bases from V and 4 bases from J; junction bases left unmatched: 15. The CDR3 reads CASIKGQARAIYGYTF. CDR3 sequence (DNA): TGTGCCAGCATCAAAGGACAGGCCAGAGCCATCTATGGCTACACCTTC.

A few counts support this clonotype. The V and J genes are TRBV29-1 and TRBJ2-4; 12 bases agree with TRBD2. This CDR3 has 16 residues. The junction had 15 bases not matched to a gene; V was cut back by 2 bases and J by 13 bases. CDR1 is SQVTM, CDR2 ANQGSEA, per germline. The CDR3 sequence: CSVETLAGGFYNEQYF. In DNA, the CDR3 is TGCAGCGTTGAAACACTAGCGGGGGGCTTCTACAATGAGCAGTACTTC.

This clonotype occurred many times. The chain is built from TRBV7-2 and TRBJ2-7, with D possibly matching TRBD2 (5 bases). The CDR3 covers 12 residues. The V gene lost 5 bases and the J gene lost 6 bases, with 11 bases spanning the gap. Per germline, CDR1 SGHTA and CDR2 FQGNSA. The CDR3: CASSGTGVEQYF. The CDR3 DNA reads as TGTGCCAGCAGCGGAACCGGGGTCGAGCAGTACTTC. Looking up the rest from reference TRBV7-2 and TRBJ2-7 gives the full variable domain: GAGVSQSPSNKVTEKGKDVELRCDPISGHTALYWYRQSLGQGLEFLIYFQGNSAPDKSGLPSDRFSAERTGGSVSTLTIQRTQQEDSAVYLCASSGTGVEQYFGPGTRLTVT.

The rearrangement uses TRBV20-1 and TRBJ1-2; TRBD1 matches 7 bases. V dropped 6 bases and J dropped 4; count of bases not matched to a gene: 11. Germline V gene lookup returns CDR1 DFQATT and CDR2 SNEGSKA (reference sequence). The CDR3 length is 14 residues. CDR3: CSASSLQGSYGYTF. CDR3 DNA sequence: TGCAGTGCCAGCAGTTTACAGGGGAGCTATGGCTACACCTTC.

This clonotype was seen ten or more times. CDR3 coding DNA: TGTGCCAGCAGTTTCGGGACTAGCGGGGGAGAGCAGTTCTTC. Translated: CASSFGTSGGEQFF. The chain employs TRBV12-3 or TRBV12-4 and TRBJ2-1; 14 bases are shared with TRBD2. The CDR3 spans 14 residues. Trimming at V came to 3 bases and at J to 10 bases, leaving 2 bases not matched to a gene.

The rearrangement joins TRBV5-1 to TRBJ2-1; TRBD2 might be the D (6 bases). Trimming took 0 bases from V and 2 from J, leaving 15 bases between them. The CDR3 is 17 residues long. Germline V CDR1 and CDR2: SGHRS, YFSETQ. This chain's CDR3 is CASSLARGSEPYNEQFF. In DNA form, the CDR3 reads TGCGCCAGCAGCTTGGCCCGGGGGTCGGAGCCCTACAATGAGCAGTTCTTC.

There are a few counts of this clonotype. The V gene is TRBV20-1, the J gene TRBJ1-1, with 7 bases fitting TRBD1. This CDR3 comprises 14 residues. Per the germline V gene, CDR1 is DFQATT and CDR2 is SNEGSKA (reference sequence). In DNA, the CDR3 is TGCAGGCCTGCTGGGGACAGCCTGAACACTGAAGCTTTCTTT. This translates into CRPAGDSLNTEAFF.

A single count supports this clonotype. This may come from a read error, since a much larger clone is one base off. This chain connects TRBV7-2 to TRBJ1-5, with D possibly matching TRBD1 (6 bases). Germline V gives CDR1 SGHTA, CDR2 FQGNSA. The length of the CDR3 is 14 residues. CDR3 residues: CAGSSGQTNQPQHF. CDR3 sequence (DNA): TGTGCCGGCAGCTCGGGACAAACTAATCAGCCCCAGCATTTT.

The chain links TRBV7-3 to TRBJ2-7, with D uncertain. This CDR3 region has 14 residues. V gave up 1 base and J gave up 0 bases, with 7 bases separating them. Germline CDR1 and CDR2: SGHTA and FQGTGA. CDR3 coding DNA: TGTGCCAGCAGCTTAAGGGAAAGCTCCTACGAGCAGTACTTC. Protein: CASSLRESSYEQYF.

J is TRBJ1-5 and V is TRBV5-6, with TRBD1 matching 8 bases. Germline V gene data show CDR1 as SGHDT and CDR2 as YYEEEE. The J segment lost 3 bases and the V segment lost 0 bases, leaving 5 bases of the junction unmatched. The CDR3 runs to 16 residues. The CDR3 sequence is CASSLVGGQDNQPQHF. The CDR3 DNA reads TGTGCCAGCAGCTTGGTCGGGGGACAGGACAATCAGCCCCAGCATTTT.

This clonotype has only one observation. The chain couples TRBV2 to TRBJ2-2, with D possibly TRBD1 on 5 matching bases. Trimming left V 10 bases short and J 1 base short, with 13 bases between. Germline V gene lookup returns CDR1 SNHLY and CDR2 FYNNEI. CDR3 length: 14 amino acids. Written as DNA, the CDR3 is TGTGCCACCCAGACAGCGATGAACACCGGGGAGCTGTTTTTT. It yields the protein CATQTAMNTGELFF.

This clonotype has only a few counts. The gene calls are TRBV6-6 and TRBJ1-2, with TRBD1 matching over 9 bases. V lost 5 bases, J lost 8 bases, and 12 bases stayed unmatched. Germline loops: CDR1 MNHNY, CDR2 SVGAGI (reference sequence). This CDR3 has 15 residues. The CDR3 is CASSPLTGGVRGYTF. The CDR3 DNA sequence: TGTGCCAGCAGTCCGCTGACAGGGGGAGTAAGGGGCTACACCTTC.